This record concerns one T cell receptor (beta chain) sequence. This table comes from immunoSEQ multiplex PCR, and its TCRdb copy is limited to in-frame clones, with some not included. The profile shows roughly 250,000 clones, roughly 86% of them singletons. This specimen belongs to a study of blood T cell repertoires in COVID-19. This CDR3 has 16 residues. The germline CDR1 and CDR2 sequences are MGHRA and YSYEKL. Losses at the gene ends were 2 bases for V and 2 bases for J; bases not matched to a gene: 2. Material for sequencing was PBMCs or T cells enriched from blood (not recorded which). V gene TRBV4-1 combines with J gene TRBJ2-1; 11 nucleotides line up with TRBD2. The TCR sequence derives from a woman in her forties or fifties who had recovered from COVID-19. CDR3 nucleotides: TGCGCCAGCAGCCAAAAACTAGCGGGAGCCTACAATGAGCAGTTCTTC. This codes for CASSQKLAGAYNEQFF.